The clone carrying this T cell receptor beta chain was seen once. Since a much larger clone is just one base distant, this may be a read error. A second PCR of 7 to 11 cycles used a sample-barcoded 5' primer and a J-beta primer mix. All cDNA molecules were each tagged by a template-switch adaptor with 12 random nucleotides. TCRdb re-derived calls from the 5' RACE reads in MiXCR, one entry per CDR3 protein. The table records about 1.1 million distinct CDR3 sequences, around two fifths of them present only once. Germline-derived CDR1 and CDR2 are SGDLS and YYNGEE. The CDR3 is 13 amino acids. This specimen comes from a study of blood T cells in healthy people across ages.

Sequencing was performed on blood. The chain couples TRBV9 to TRBJ2-5, with D unresolved. The sequence derives from a man aged 18-30 years in good health. The CDR3 sequence: CARSVPPGETQYF. The CDR3 nucleotides are TGTGCCCGCAGCGTACCTCCGGGTGAGACCCAGTACTTC.